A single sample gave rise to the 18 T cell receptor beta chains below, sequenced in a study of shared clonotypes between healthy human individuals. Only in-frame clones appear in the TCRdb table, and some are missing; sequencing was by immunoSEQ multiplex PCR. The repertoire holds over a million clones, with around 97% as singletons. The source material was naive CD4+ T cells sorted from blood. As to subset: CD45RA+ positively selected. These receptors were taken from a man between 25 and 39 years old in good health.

CDR3 residues: CASSPGTSGSHEQFF. In DNA form, the CDR3 reads TGCGCCAGCAGCCCCGGCACTAGCGGGAGCCATGAGCAGTTCTTC. The chain has TRBV4-3 and TRBJ2-1, with 11 nucleotides matching TRBD2. The CDR3 spans 15 residues. J gave up 8 bases and V 4 bases, and 7 bases lay outside the gene matches. Per germline, CDR1 LGHNA and CDR2 YSLEER.

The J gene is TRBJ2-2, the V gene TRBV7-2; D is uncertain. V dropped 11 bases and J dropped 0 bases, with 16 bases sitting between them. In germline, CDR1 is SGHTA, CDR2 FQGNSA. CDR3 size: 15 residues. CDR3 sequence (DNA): TGTGCCTCCCGTCAGAGCAGCTCGAACACCGGGGAGCTGTTTTTT. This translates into CASRQSSSNTGELFF.

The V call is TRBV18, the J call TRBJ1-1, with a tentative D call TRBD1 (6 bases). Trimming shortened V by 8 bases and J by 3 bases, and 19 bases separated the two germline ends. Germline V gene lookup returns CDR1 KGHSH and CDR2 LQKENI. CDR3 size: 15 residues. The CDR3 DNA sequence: TGTGCCAGCGCAACAACCGCGGGGGCAGACACTGAAGCTTTCTTT. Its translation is CASATTAGADTEAFF.

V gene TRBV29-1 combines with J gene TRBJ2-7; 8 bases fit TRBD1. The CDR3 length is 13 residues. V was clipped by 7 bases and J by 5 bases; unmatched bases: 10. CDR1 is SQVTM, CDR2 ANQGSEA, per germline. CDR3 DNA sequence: TGCAGCGCACGAAAGGACAGGGTTAACGAGCAGTACTTC. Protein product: CSARKDRVNEQYF.

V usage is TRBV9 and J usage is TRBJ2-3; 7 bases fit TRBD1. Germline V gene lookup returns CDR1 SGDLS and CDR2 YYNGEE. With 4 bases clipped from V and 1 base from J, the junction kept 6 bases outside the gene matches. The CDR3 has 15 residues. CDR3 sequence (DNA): TGTGCCAGCAGCAGTAGACAGGGCGGCACAGATACGCAGTATTTT. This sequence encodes CASSSRQGGTDTQYF.

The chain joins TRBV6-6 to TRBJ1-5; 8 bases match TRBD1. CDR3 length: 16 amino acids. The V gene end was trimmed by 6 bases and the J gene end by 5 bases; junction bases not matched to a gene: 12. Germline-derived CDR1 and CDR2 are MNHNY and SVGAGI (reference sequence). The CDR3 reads CASSTRDRSLDQPQHF. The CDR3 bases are TGTGCCAGCAGCACCCGGGACAGGAGTTTGGATCAGCCCCAGCATTTT.

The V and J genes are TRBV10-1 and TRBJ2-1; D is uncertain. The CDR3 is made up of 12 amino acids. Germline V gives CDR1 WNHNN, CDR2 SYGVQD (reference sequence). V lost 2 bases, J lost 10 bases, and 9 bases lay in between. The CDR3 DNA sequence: TGCGCCAGCAGTGAGGCGAATGGGGAGCAGTTCTTC. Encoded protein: CASSEANGEQFF.

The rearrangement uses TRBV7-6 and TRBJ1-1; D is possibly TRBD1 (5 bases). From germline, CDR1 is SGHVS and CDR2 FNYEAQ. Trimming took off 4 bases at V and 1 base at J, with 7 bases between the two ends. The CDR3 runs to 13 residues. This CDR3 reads CASSYDRNTEAFF. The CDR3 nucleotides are TGTGCCAGCAGCTACGACAGGAACACTGAAGCTTTCTTT.

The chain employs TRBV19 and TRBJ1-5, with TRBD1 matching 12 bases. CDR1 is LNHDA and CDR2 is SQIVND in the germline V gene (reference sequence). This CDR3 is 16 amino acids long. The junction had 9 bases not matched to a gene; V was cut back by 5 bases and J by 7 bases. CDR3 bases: TGTGCCAGTAGTGGCATAGGGACAGGGGGCTCGCAGCCCCAGCATTTT. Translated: CASSGIGTGGSQPQHF. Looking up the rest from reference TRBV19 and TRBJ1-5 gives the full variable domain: DGGITQSPKYLFRKEGQNVTLSCEQNLNHDAMYWYRQDPGQGLRLIYYSQIVNDFQKGDIAEGYSVSREKKESFPLTVTSAQKNPTAFYLCASSGIGTGGSQPQHFGDGTRLSIL.

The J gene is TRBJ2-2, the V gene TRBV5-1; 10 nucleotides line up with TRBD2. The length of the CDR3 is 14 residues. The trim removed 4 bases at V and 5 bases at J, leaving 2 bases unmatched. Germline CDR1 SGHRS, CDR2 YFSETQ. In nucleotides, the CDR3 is TGCGCCAGCAGCCTGGGACTAGCGACCGGGGAGCTGTTTTTT. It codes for CASSLGLATGELFF.

This CDR3 is CASSQDGYGTGNYGYTF. CDR3 in DNA: TGCGCCAGCAGCCAAGATGGGTATGGTACAGGGAACTATGGCTACACCTTC. This chain links TRBV4-1 with TRBJ1-2; perhaps TRBD1 as D (6 bases). Germline V gene data show CDR1 as MGHRA and CDR2 as YSYEKL. The CDR3 contains 17 residues. Between the trimmed V and J ends, which lost 0 bases and 2 bases, there was a span of 16 bases.

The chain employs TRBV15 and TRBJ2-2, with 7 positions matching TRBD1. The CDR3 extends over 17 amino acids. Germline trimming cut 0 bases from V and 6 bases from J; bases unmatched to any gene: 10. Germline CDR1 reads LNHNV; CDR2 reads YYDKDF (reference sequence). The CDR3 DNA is TGTGCCACCAGCAGAGATACTTGGACAGGTGAATCCGGGGAGCTGTTTTTT. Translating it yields CATSRDTWTGESGELFF.

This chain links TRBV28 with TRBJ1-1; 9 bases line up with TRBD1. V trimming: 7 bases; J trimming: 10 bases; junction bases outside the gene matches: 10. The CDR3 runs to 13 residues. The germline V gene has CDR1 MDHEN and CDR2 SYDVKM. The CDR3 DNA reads TGTGCCAGCAATACTCCGGGACAGGGAACAGCTTTCTTT. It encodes CASNTPGQGTAFF.

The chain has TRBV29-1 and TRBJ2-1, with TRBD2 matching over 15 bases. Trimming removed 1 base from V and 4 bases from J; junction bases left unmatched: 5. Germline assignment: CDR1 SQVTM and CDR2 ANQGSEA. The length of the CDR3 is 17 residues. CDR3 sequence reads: CSVEGGTSGRSYNEQFF. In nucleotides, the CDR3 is TGCAGCGTTGAAGGGGGGACTAGCGGGAGGTCTTACAATGAGCAGTTCTTC.

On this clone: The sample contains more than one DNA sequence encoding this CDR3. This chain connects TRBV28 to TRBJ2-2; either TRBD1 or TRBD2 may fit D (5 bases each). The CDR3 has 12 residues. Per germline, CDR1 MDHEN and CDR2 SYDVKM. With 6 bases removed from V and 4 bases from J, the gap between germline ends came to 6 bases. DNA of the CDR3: TGTGCCAGCAGGAGGGGCACCGGGGAGCTGTTTTTT. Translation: CASRRGTGELFF.

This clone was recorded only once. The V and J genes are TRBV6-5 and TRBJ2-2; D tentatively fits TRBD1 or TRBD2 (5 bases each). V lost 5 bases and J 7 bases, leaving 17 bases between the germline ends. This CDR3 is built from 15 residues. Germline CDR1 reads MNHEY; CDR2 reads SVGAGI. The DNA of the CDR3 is TGTGCCAGCAGTAAGGGACGGACTTTAGGCGGGGAGCTGTTTTTT. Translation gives CASSKGRTLGGELFF.

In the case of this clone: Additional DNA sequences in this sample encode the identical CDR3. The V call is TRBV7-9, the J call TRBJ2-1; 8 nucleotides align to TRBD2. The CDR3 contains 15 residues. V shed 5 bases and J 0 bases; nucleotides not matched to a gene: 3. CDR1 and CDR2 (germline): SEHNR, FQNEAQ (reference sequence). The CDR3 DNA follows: TGTGCCAGCAGCCGCCTAGCGGGCTCCTACAATGAGCAGTTCTTC. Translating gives CASSRLAGSYNEQFF.

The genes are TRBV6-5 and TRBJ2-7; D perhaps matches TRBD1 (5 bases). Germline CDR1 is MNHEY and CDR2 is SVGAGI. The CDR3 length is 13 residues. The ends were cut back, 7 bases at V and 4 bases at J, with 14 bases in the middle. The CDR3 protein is CASKVGVAYEQYF. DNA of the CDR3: TGTGCCAGCAAGGTAGGGGTAGCTTACGAGCAGTACTTC.